Reported below is one TCR beta chain. V lost 5 bases, J lost 5 bases, and 2 bases stayed unmatched. Germline CDR1 is SGHTA and CDR2 is FQGTGA. This CDR3 region has 13 residues. The sample is drawn from a study of OX40 agonist ivuxolimab in advanced cancers. Study as a whole: The group had a mean age of about 65 years, ranged from about 23 to 85, and was 82.7% male. Two cutaneous melanoma patients and one hepatocellular carcinoma patient, three in all, had partial responses.

Assay used: immunoSEQ multiplex PCR; TCRdb lists only in-frame clones, some missing. The data contain over 90,000 clones, 70% to 90% of them singletons. This TCR was sampled from an adult with an advanced solid tumor such as melanoma, head and neck, liver or kidney cancer. The V gene is TRBV7-3, the J gene TRBJ2-2; 7 bases are a match to TRBD2. Material: CD4+ or CD8+ T cells sorted from blood, obtained in a trial of the OX40 agonist ivuxolimab. The CDR3 is CASSRSGTGELFF. The DNA of the CDR3 is TGTGCCAGCAGCCGTAGCGGGACCGGGGAGCTGTTTTTT.